A selection of T cell receptor beta chains follows, all from one sample in a study of cytomegalovirus exposure and HLA in healthy donors. Clones were read by immunoSEQ multiplex PCR, and TCRdb kept only the in-frame ones, dropping some. The top ten clones hold approximately 5.1% of a sample with nearly 100,000 clones, roughly 10% of them seen once. The specimen sequenced was PBMCs. The receptors were sampled from a man between 45 and 60 years old in good health and CMV-seropositive. Both conserved end residues are part of each CDR3. The order of the fields is J gene, clone size, D gene, V gene, CDR3 DNA, CDR3 protein. D genes are given only for firm matches. Clone size appears in some rows only: once, few, many, or a class for an expanded clone.

>TRBJ2-7|.|TRBD1|TRBV28
TGTGCCAGCCGGAGGACAGGGATCTACGAGCAGTACTTC
CASRRTGIYEQYF
>TRBJ1-5|once|.|TRBV7-9
TGTGCCAGCAGTTTCGGACGGGGGTATAGCAATCAGCCCCAGCATTTT
CASSFGRGYSNQPQHF
>TRBJ1-2|many|.|TRBV19
TGTGCCAGTAGTATAACAGGAAAGGACTATGGCTACACCTTC
CASSITGKDYGYTF
>TRBJ2-2|.|.|TRBV19
TGTGCCAGTAGCGACAGGGGAGGGACCGGGGAGCTGTTTTTT
CASSDRGGTGELFF
>TRBJ2-1|.|.|TRBV21-1
TGTGCCAGCAGCACCCAATACAATGAGCAGTTCTTC
CASSTQYNEQFF
>TRBJ2-7|few|TRBD2|TRBV5-1
TGCGCCAGCAGCACCGGACTAGTTCCCTACGAGCAGTACTTC
CASSTGLVPYEQYF
>TRBJ1-2|.|.|TRBV14
TGTGCCAGCAGCCAAGATAGGACAAACTATGGCTACACCTTC
CASSQDRTNYGYTF
>TRBJ2-7|few|.|TRBV20-1
TGCAGTGCCGACAGCAACTACGAGCAGTACTTC
CSADSNYEQYF
>TRBJ1-5|few|.|TRBV4-1
TGCGCCAGCAGCCAAGATCCCACAGGGACGAATCAGCCCCAGCATTTT
CASSQDPTGTNQPQHF
>TRBJ1-5|.|TRBD1|TRBV27
TGTGCCAGCAGGTTGACAGGGCACAATCAGCCCCAGCATTTT
CASRLTGHNQPQHF
>TRBJ2-1|.|TRBD1|TRBV7-3
TGTGCCAGCAGTAACCGGGACAGGGCTTACAATGAGCAGTTCTTC
CASSNRDRAYNEQFF
>TRBJ1-5|few|.|TRBV6-1
TGTGCCAGCAGGAACATAAATAGCAATCAGCCCCAGCATTTT
CASRNINSNQPQHF
>TRBJ2-3|.|TRBD1|TRBV7-9
TGTGCCAGCAACAAGGGGGCTAGCACAGATACGCAGTATTTT
CASNKGASTDTQYF
>TRBJ2-2|few|TRBD1|TRBV7-6
TGTGCCAGCAGCCGGGACAGGGGAACCGGGGAGCTGTTTTTT
CASSRDRGTGELFF
>TRBJ1-5|many|TRBD1|TRBV4-1
TGCGCCAGCAGCCAACTAATCCGGGACAGAGATCAAGAGCCCCAGCATTTT
CASSQLIRDRDQEPQHF
>TRBJ1-1|few|.|TRBV6-5
TGTGCCAGCAGTTACGACAGAGTGGGAACTGAAGCTTTCTTT
CASSYDRVGTEAFF
>TRBJ1-1|many|.|TRBV20-1
TGCAGTGCTAGAACCAAGGGACTGGCTTTCTTT
CSARTKGLAFF
>TRBJ2-5|.|.|TRBV6-5
TGTGCCAGCAGTTACTCCGGGGGGACCCAGTACTTC
CASSYSGGTQYF
>TRBJ2-1|.|TRBD2|TRBV7-8
TGTGCCAGCAGCTCCATTGGGGCGGGAGGATTTTACAATGAGCAGTTCTTC
CASSSIGAGGFYNEQFF
>TRBJ1-1|few|TRBD1|TRBV18
TGTGCCAGCTCACTCAACCCCGGGACAGAGAACACTGAAGCTTTCTTT
CASSLNPGTENTEAFF
>TRBJ1-3|few|.|TRBV19
TGTGCCAGTAGACCCGGGAGCTCTGGAAACACCATATATTTT
CASRPGSSGNTIYF
>TRBJ1-1|.|.|TRBV19
TGTGCCGTCAGAAATCAGGGTCGGGCTGAAGCTTTCTTT
CAVRNQGRAEAFF
>TRBJ1-5|few|.|TRBV6-5
TGTGCCAGCAGTTACTCTTACGGGGGTCAGCCCCAGCATTTT
CASSYSYGGQPQHF
>TRBJ2-2|few|TRBD2|TRBV11-3
TGTGCCAGCAGCTTAGGGGCGCTAGCGGGAGATTCCGGGGAGCTGTTTTTT
CASSLGALAGDSGELFF
>TRBJ1-1|.|.|TRBV28
TGTGCCAGTCAGGAGGGGACTGAAGCTTTCTTT
CASQEGTEAFF
>TRBJ2-7|few|.|TRBV7-9
TGTGCCAGCAGCTTAGAGGCAGGGCCCTACGAGCAGTACTTC
CASSLEAGPYEQYF
>TRBJ1-1|few|.|TRBV19
TGTGCCAGTAGTATAGATGGAAACAGGCCAATGAACACTGAAGCTTTCTTT
CASSIDGNRPMNTEAFF
>TRBJ2-1|few|TRBD2|TRBV28
TGTGCCAGCAGTTTATCGAGAGCGGGAAGTGAGCAGTTCTTC
CASSLSRAGSEQFF
>TRBJ2-1|few|TRBD1|TRBV5-8
TGTGCCAGCAATCGACAGGGGGCGAGAAATGAGCAGTTCTTC
CASNRQGARNEQFF
>TRBJ1-1|few|TRBD1|TRBV7-3
TGTGCCAGCAGAACCACAGGGGGCAACACTGAAGCTTTCTTT
CASRTTGGNTEAFF
>TRBJ1-3|.|TRBD1|TRBV7-8
TGTGCCAGCAGCCGAGCACGGAGGGGGCCTGGAAACACCATATATTTT
CASSRARRGPGNTIYF
>TRBJ2-7|few|.|TRBV27
TGTGCCAGCAGTCAAGGAGGTATGGAGCAGTACTTC
CASSQGGMEQYF
>TRBJ2-1|.|TRBD2|TRBV10-3
TGTGCCATCCGGGGGGAGGGCCTCGATGAGCAGTTCTTC
CAIRGEGLDEQFF
>TRBJ1-3|few|.|TRBV2
TGTGCCAGCAGCGGACCAGGGATCTCTGGAAACACCATATATTTT
CASSGPGISGNTIYF
>TRBJ2-7|.|TRBD1|TRBV30
TGTGCCTGGAGTGCCCAGACAGGGGGTCCCTACGAGCAGTACTTC
CAWSAQTGGPYEQYF
>TRBJ2-7|.|TRBD1|TRBV5-1
TGCGCCAGCAGCTTGGCCTTCAGGGGGCTCTACGAGCAGTACTTC
CASSLAFRGLYEQYF
>TRBJ2-3|.|.|TRBV7-3
TGTGCCAGCAGCCCGACTAGCACAGATACGCAGTATTTT
CASSPTSTDTQYF
>TRBJ1-3|.|TRBD1|TRBV2
TGTGCCAGCAGTGTAGACAGGGGCTCTGGAAACACCATATATTTT
CASSVDRGSGNTIYF
>TRBJ2-5|few|TRBD1|TRBV10-2
TGCGCCAGCAGCCTGGGACAGGCTAGGACCCAGTACTTC
CASSLGQARTQYF
>TRBJ2-7|few|.|TRBV14
TGTGCCAGCAGCCAAGTAGGCGGCCGCTACGAGCAGTACTTC
CASSQVGGRYEQYF
>TRBJ2-7|.|.|TRBV5-1
TGCGCCAGCAGCTTGGCCTCACCACGAGACGAGCAGTACTTC
CASSLASPRDEQYF